These T cell receptor beta chains were read from a single sample in a study of blood T cell repertoires in COVID-19. TCRdb's copy holds only in-frame clones and misses some; the assay was immunoSEQ multiplex PCR. In the table there are 150,000 or so clones, 81% of which are singletons. The sequenced material came from PBMCs or T cells enriched from blood (not recorded which). The receptors were sampled from a woman in her 40s with acute COVID-19. Both conserved end residues are part of each CDR3. The D gene is left open where the match is weak. Size tells how often a clone was seen (once, few, many) or the class of an expanded clone, and some rows leave it out.

>NA|NA|TRBV11-3|TRBJ2-1
TGTGCCAGCAGCTTAGGTGGGGGCGATAACAATGAGCAGTTCTTC
CASSLGGGDNNEQFF
>NA|NA|TRBV11-2|TRBJ2-1
TGTGCCAGCAGCTTACTGACTGGCGGGAATCAATTATATGAGCAGTTCTTC
CASSLLTGGNQLYEQFF
>NA|NA|TRBV12-3/TRBV12-4|TRBJ1-2
TGTGCCAGCAGGTCAGGGTTCTATGGCTACACCTTC
CASRSGFYGYTF
>TRBD1|NA|TRBV10-3|TRBJ1-2
TGTGCCATCAGCCCACAGGGGGCTGGCTATGGCTACACCTTC
CAISPQGAGYGYTF
>TRBD1|NA|TRBV10-2|TRBJ2-2
TGCGCCAGCAGTGACCGGGACAGCTCAAACACCGGGGAGCTGTTTTTT
CASSDRDSSNTGELFF
>TRBD1|NA|TRBV24-1|TRBJ1-1
TGTGCCACCAGTGAAGGACAGGGGAGAGAAGAAGCTTTCTTT
CATSEGQGREEAFF
>NA|NA|TRBV6-5|TRBJ2-1
TGTGCCAGCACTATGGACTCGAACAATGAGCAGTTCTTC
CASTMDSNNEQFF
>NA|NA|TRBV5-1|TRBJ2-3
TGCGCCAGCAGCTTGGGCGGAGGGTTCAACACAGATACGCAGTATTTT
CASSLGGGFNTDTQYF
>NA|few|TRBV12-5|TRBJ1-3
TGTGCTAGTGGTTTGTCGGGGGGAAACACCATATATTTT
CASGLSGGNTIYF
>TRBD2|NA|TRBV2|TRBJ2-3
TGTGCCAGCAGGGGGCGGGAGGATACGCAGTATTTT
CASRGREDTQYF
>NA|NA|TRBV7-9|TRBJ2-5
TGTGCCAGCAGCGGAGGGGCCGGGGCCCAAGAGACCCAGTACTTC
CASSGGAGAQETQYF
>NA|NA|TRBV9|TRBJ1-1
TGTGCCAGCAGCGTAGAATCGGGGGGCCGGGGCACTGAAGCTTTCTTT
CASSVESGGRGTEAFF
>TRBD1|NA|TRBV29-1|TRBJ1-1
TGCAGCGCTGACAGGGCGGCCACTGAAGCTTTCTTT
CSADRAATEAFF